This T cell receptor (beta chain) came from a study of T cells after yellow fever vaccination. About the research overall: Fractions of limited cellularity were prepared by means of SMART-Seq v4 Ultra Low Input.

The ends lost 2 bases at V and 2 bases at J; junction bases unmatched: 5. This CDR3 has 15 amino acids. Germline V gives CDR1 SGHNT, CDR2 YYREEE (reference sequence). A process of 5'RACE template switching, which added a universal primer site and UMIs, was used to make TCR cDNA. TCRdb reanalysed the 5' RACE reads using MiXCR and keeps one entry per CDR3 protein. The sample has 250,000 to 300,000 distinct CDR3 sequences, around 13% seen once. The V call is TRBV5-4, the J call TRBJ2-3, with TRBD2 matching 7 bases. The sample in question was CD4+ T cells sorted from PBMCs, obtained 45 days after the yellow fever booster vaccination. The clonotype was recovered from a man aged 25 to 45 who received the YFV17D yellow fever vaccine. The CDR3: CASSFRREPTDTQYF. The CDR3 DNA is TGTGCCAGCAGCTTCCGGCGGGAGCCCACAGATACGCAGTATTTT.